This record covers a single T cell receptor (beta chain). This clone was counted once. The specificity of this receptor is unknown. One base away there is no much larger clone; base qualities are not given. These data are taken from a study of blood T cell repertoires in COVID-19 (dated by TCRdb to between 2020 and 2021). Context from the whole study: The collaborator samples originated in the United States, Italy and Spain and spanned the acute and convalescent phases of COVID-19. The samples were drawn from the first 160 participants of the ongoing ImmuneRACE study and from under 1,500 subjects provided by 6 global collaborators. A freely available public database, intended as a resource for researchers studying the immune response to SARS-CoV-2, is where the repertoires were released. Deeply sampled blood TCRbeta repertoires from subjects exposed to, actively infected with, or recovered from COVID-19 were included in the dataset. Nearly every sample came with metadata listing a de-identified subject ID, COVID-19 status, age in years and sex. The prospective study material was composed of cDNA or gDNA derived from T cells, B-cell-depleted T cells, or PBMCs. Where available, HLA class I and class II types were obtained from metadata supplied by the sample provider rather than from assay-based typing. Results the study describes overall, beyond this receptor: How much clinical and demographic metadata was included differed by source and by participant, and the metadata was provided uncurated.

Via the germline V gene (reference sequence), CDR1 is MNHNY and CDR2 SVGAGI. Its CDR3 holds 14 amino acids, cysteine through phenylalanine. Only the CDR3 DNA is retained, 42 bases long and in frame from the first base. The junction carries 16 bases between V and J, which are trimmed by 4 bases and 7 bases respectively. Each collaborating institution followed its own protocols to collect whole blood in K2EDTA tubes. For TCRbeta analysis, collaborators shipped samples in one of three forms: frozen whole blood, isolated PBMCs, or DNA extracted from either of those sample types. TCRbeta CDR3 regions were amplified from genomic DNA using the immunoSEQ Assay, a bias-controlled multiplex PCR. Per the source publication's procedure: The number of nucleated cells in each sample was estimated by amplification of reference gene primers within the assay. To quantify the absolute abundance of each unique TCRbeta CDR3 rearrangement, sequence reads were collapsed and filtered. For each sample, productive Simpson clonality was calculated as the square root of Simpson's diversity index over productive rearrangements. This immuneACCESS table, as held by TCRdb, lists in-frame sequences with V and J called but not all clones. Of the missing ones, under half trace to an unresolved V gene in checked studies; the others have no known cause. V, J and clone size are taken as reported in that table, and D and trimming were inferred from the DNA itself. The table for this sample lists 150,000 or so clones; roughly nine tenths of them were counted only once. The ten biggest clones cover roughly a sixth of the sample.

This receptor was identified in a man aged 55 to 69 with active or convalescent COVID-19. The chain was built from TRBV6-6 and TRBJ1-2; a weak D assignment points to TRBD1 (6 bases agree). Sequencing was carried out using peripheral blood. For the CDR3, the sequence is CASSLQGGFFGYTF. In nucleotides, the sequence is TGTGCCAGCAGTTTACAGGGTGGGTTTTTTGGCTACACCTTC.